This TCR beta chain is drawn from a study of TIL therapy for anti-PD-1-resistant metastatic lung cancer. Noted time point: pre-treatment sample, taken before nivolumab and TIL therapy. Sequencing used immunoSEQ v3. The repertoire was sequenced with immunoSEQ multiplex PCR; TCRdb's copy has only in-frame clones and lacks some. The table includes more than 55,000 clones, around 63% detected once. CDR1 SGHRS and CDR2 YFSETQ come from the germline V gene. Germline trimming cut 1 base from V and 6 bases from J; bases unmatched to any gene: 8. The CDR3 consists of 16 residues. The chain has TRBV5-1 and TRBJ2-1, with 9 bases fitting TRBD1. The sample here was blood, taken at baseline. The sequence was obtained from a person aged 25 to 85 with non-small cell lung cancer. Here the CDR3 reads CASSLTRDRVSNEQFF. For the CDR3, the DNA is TGCGCCAGCAGCTTGACCCGGGACAGGGTATCCAATGAGCAGTTCTTC. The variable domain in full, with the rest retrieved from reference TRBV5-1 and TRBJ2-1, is KAGVTQTPRYLIKTRGQQVTLSCSPISGHRSVSWYQQTPGQGLQFLFEYFSETQRNKGNFPGRFSGRQFSNSRSEMNVSTLELGDSALYLCASSLTRDRVSNEQFFGPGTRLTVL.